These 26 T cell receptor beta chains came from one sample sequenced in a study of identical twins. TCRdb analysed the 5' RACE reads with MiXCR anew, one entry per CDR3 protein. The sample lists about 900,000 distinct CDR3 sequences, about 12% occurring once. The sample also formed part of further work on yellow fever vaccine responses in identical twins.

The sequencing sample was made of PBMCs. All receptors derive from a young woman in good health.

In its sample, this clonotype was seen many times. J is TRBJ1-4 and V is TRBV4-1, with 9 positions matching TRBD1. Trimming removed 0 bases from V and 5 bases from J; junction bases left unmatched: 1. Per the germline V gene, CDR1 is MGHRA and CDR2 is YSYEKL. This CDR3 is 15 amino acids long. CDR3 region: CASSQDDRGNEKLFF. The DNA for the CDR3 is TGCGCCAGCAGCCAAGATGACAGGGGGAATGAAAAACTGTTTTTT.

This sequence joins TRBV5-6 and TRBJ1-1; D not certain. Trimming pared 1 base from V and 5 bases from J, leaving 9 bases between. Per germline, CDR1 SGHDT and CDR2 YYEEEE. This CDR3 is built from 13 residues. The CDR3 nucleotides are TGTGCCAGCAGCTTGAAAGGGATTACTGAAGCTTTCTTT. It translates to CASSLKGITEAFF. Full variable domain (missing parts from reference TRBV5-6 and TRBJ1-1): DAGVTQSPTHLIKTRGQQVTLRCSPKSGHDTVSWYQQALGQGPQFIFQYYEEEERQRGNFPDRFSGHQFPNYSSELNVNALLLGDSALYLCASSLKGITEAFFGQGTRLTVV.

This clonotype was picked up a small number of times. V is TRBV5-1 and J is TRBJ2-3, with 7 positions matching TRBD2. This CDR3 comprises 14 residues. With 4 bases clipped from V and 5 bases from J, the junction kept 7 bases outside the gene matches. The germline gives CDR1 SGHRS, CDR2 YFSETQ. The CDR3 spells CASSVAASGDTQYF. The CDR3 DNA sequence: TGCGCCAGCAGCGTAGCGGCTAGCGGAGATACGCAGTATTTT.

V usage is TRBV11-1 and J usage is TRBJ2-4, with TRBD1 as a possible D gene (8 bases). Deletions cut 5 bases from V and 8 bases from J, with 19 bases between. The CDR3 covers 15 residues. Germline CDR1 reads SGHAT; CDR2 reads FQDESV (reference sequence). In DNA form, the CDR3 reads TGTGCCAGCAGCCACATCGGACAGGGAGGGGACATTCAGTACTTC. This sequence encodes CASSHIGQGGDIQYF.

This sequence joins TRBV7-2 and TRBJ2-1; 12 bases align to TRBD2. The CDR3 is 16 residues long. Per the germline V gene, CDR1 is SGHTA and CDR2 is FQGNSA. The junction had 5 bases not matched to a gene; V was cut back by 4 bases and J by 4 bases. The DNA of the CDR3 is TGTGCCAGCAGCTCGACTAGCGGGGGCCTTTACAATGAGCAGTTCTTC. Protein: CASSSTSGGLYNEQFF. The full variable domain, with the rest looked up from reference TRBV7-2 and TRBJ2-1, is GAGVSQSPSNKVTEKGKDVELRCDPISGHTALYWYRQSLGQGLEFLIYFQGNSAPDKSGLPSDRFSAERTGGSVSTLTIQRTQQEDSAVYLCASSSTSGGLYNEQFFGPGTRLTVL.

This clonotype was counted a few times. The chain joins TRBV7-7 to TRBJ2-5, with 9 bases identical to TRBD2. Germline loops: CDR1 SSHAT, CDR2 FNYEAQ (reference sequence). V was clipped by 2 bases and J by 4 bases; unmatched bases: 20. There are 20 residues in the CDR3. DNA for the CDR3: TGTGCCAGCAGCTTACGGCGAATTATTAGCGGGAGAACCGGTGGAGAGACCCAGTACTTC. As protein: CASSLRRIISGRTGGETQYF.

This clonotype was seen at least ten times. The V gene is TRBV12-3 or TRBV12-4, the J gene TRBJ1-3; D gene uncertain. The V end lost 6 bases, the J end lost 0 bases, and 6 bases lay between the germline ends. This CDR3 is built from 13 residues. CDR3 DNA sequence: TGTGCCAGCAGACCAAGCTCTGGAAACACCATATATTTT. Its protein is CASRPSSGNTIYF.

This sequence joins TRBV20-1 and TRBJ2-7, with D perhaps TRBD1 (5 bases). The germline V and J ends were trimmed by 1 base and 6 bases, with 7 bases remaining between them. Per germline, CDR1 DFQATT and CDR2 SNEGSKA (reference sequence). The CDR3 spans 11 residues. In DNA, the CDR3 is TGCAGTGCTAGAGGGGGCGCCGAGCAGTACTTC. Protein product: CSARGGAEQYF.

This clonotype was counted many times. This rearrangement joins TRBV5-6 to TRBJ1-5; 9 bases are shared with TRBD1. The V gene's germline CDR1 is SGHDT and CDR2 YYEEEE. V lost 1 base to trimming and J lost 9 bases; unmatched junction nucleotides: 11. The CDR3 extends over 16 amino acids. For the CDR3, the DNA is TGTGCCAGCAGCTTGAGAGACAGGGGGTGGTCTGGGCCCCAGCATTTT. It codes for CASSLRDRGWSGPQHF.

The chain employs TRBV7-9 and TRBJ1-3; weak D call: TRBD1 (6 bases). The germline CDR1 and CDR2 sequences are SEHNR and FQNEAQ (reference sequence). The CDR3 runs 13 residues. V lost 2 bases and J 9 bases, leaving 11 bases between the germline ends. The CDR3 nucleotides are TGTGCCAGCAGCTTATATAGAGGGGGCACCATATATTTT. It codes for CASSLYRGGTIYF.

This clonotype came up a few times. The V gene is TRBV25-1, the J gene TRBJ2-5, with a tentative D call TRBD1 (5 bases). The CDR3 totals 15 residues. From germline, CDR1 is MGHDK and CDR2 SYGVNS. The V and J ends lost 3 bases and 2 bases respectively, with 13 bases between them. CDR3 DNA: TGTGCCAGCAGTGACTCATGGGGCTTGCAAGAGACCCAGTACTTC. Translated, it gives CASSDSWGLQETQYF.

The chain joins TRBV12-3 or TRBV12-4 to TRBJ2-6; D uncertain. Trimming shortened V by 5 bases and J by 2 bases, and 10 bases separated the two germline ends. CDR3 length: 15 residues. DNA of the CDR3: TGTGCCAGCAGTAAACTCCCCCCTGGGGCCAACGTCCTGACTTTC. This gives the protein CASSKLPPGANVLTF.

The sample holds a few counts of this clonotype. The chain has TRBV6-2 or TRBV6-3 and TRBJ2-1, with D maybe TRBD1 (5 bases). Germline V gene data show CDR1 as MNHEY and CDR2 as SVGEGT. This CDR3 is built from 14 residues. The V end lost 2 bases, the J end lost 8 bases, and 13 bases lay between the germline ends. The CDR3, as DNA: TGTGCCAGCAGTTACCCGCCTGGGGCCCATGAGCAGTTCTTC. Amino acids: CASSYPPGAHEQFF.

This rearrangement joins TRBV4-1 to TRBJ1-6; no definite D call. This CDR3 is 16 amino acids long. V was clipped by 1 base and J by 2 bases, with 9 bases between them. From germline, CDR1 is MGHRA and CDR2 YSYEKL. This CDR3 is CASSQVPPTYNSPLHF. CDR3 DNA: TGCGCCAGCAGCCAAGTCCCGCCAACCTATAATTCACCCCTCCACTTT.

CDR3 sequence: CASSLESTGEETQYF. The CDR3 nucleotides are TGTGCCAGCAGCTTAGAGTCGACAGGGGAAGAGACCCAGTACTTC. The chain carries TRBV13 and TRBJ2-5; 8 bases are shared with TRBD1. Trimming took 1 base from V and 3 from J; bases not matched to a gene: 4. This CDR3 has 15 residues. The V gene's germline CDR1 is PRHDT and CDR2 FYEKMQ (reference sequence). Drawing the rest from reference TRBV13 and TRBJ2-5, the complete variable domain is AAGVIQSPRHLIKEKRETATLKCYPIPRHDTVYWYQQGPGQDPQFLISFYEKMQSDKGSIPDRFSAQQFSDYHSELNMSSLELGDSALYFCASSLESTGEETQYFGPGTRLLVL.

This chain uses TRBV7-2 with TRBJ2-3, with TRBD2 as a possible D gene (6 bases). The V end was cut by 5 bases, the J end by 0 bases, with 12 bases between. The CDR3 extends over 15 amino acids. Germline CDR1 is SGHTA and CDR2 is FQGNSA. The DNA for the CDR3 is TGTGCCAGCAGCATTCGACTAGGAAGCACAGATACGCAGTATTTT. As protein: CASSIRLGSTDTQYF.

The chain employs TRBV7-6 and TRBJ1-4; D unclear. CDR1 is SGHVS and CDR2 is FNYEAQ in the germline V gene. The CDR3 covers 16 residues. Trimming took off 1 base at V and 8 bases at J, with 17 bases between the two ends. The CDR3 here is CASSLVWAGDPEKLFF. CDR3 DNA: TGTGCCAGCAGCTTAGTGTGGGCGGGCGACCCGGAAAAACTGTTTTTT. The full variable domain, rest sourced from reference TRBV7-6 and TRBJ1-4, is GAGVSQSPRYKVTKRGQDVALRCDPISGHVSLYWYRQALGQGPEFLTYFNYEAQQDKSGLPNDRFSAERPEGSISTLTIQRTEQRDSAMYRCASSLVWAGDPEKLFFGSGTQLSVL.

This clonotype was counted at least ten times. V gene TRBV20-1 combines with J gene TRBJ2-5; 8 bases are shared with TRBD2. This CDR3 has 13 residues. The V gene end was trimmed by 3 bases and the J gene end by 5 bases; junction bases not matched to a gene: 5. Germline V lookup: CDR1 DFQATT, CDR2 SNEGSKA (reference sequence). CDR3 region: CSASHAGGETQYF. The CDR3 DNA follows: TGCAGTGCTAGTCACGCGGGGGGCGAGACCCAGTACTTC.

The chain joins TRBV24-1 to TRBJ2-1, with TRBD1 matching over 8 bases. The V and J ends lost 3 bases and 0 bases, in that order; junction bases with no gene match: 9. This CDR3 spans 18 amino acids. Germline loops: CDR1 KGHDR, CDR2 SFDVKD. The CDR3 sequence is CATSDARGQGYSYNEQFF. The DNA for the CDR3 is TGTGCCACCAGTGATGCCCGCGGACAGGGTTACTCCTACAATGAGCAGTTCTTC.

The rearrangement uses TRBV5-6 and TRBJ2-7; no clear D. The CDR3 runs 14 residues. Trimming shortened V by 4 bases and J by 2 bases, and 13 bases separated the two germline ends. Germline V gene sequence: CDR1 SGHDT, CDR2 YYEEEE. The CDR3 DNA follows: TGTGCCAGCAGCACACCGGGCATCGCCTACGAGCAGTACTTC. Amino acids: CASSTPGIAYEQYF. The entire variable domain, with the rest obtained from reference TRBV5-6 and TRBJ2-7, is as follows: DAGVTQSPTHLIKTRGQQVTLRCSPKSGHDTVSWYQQALGQGPQFIFQYYEEEERQRGNFPDRFSGHQFPNYSSELNVNALLLGDSALYLCASSTPGIAYEQYFGPGTRLTVT.

The genes are TRBV15 and TRBJ2-7; D unresolved. CDR1 LNHNV and CDR2 YYDKDF come from the germline V gene (reference sequence). The V end lost 1 base, the J end lost 1 base, and 8 bases lay between the germline ends. The length of the CDR3 is 14 residues. CDR3 protein: CATSRGFGSYEQYF. The CDR3, as DNA: TGTGCCACCAGCAGAGGTTTCGGGTCCTACGAGCAGTACTTC.

This clonotype was counted a few times. The J gene is TRBJ2-1, the V gene TRBV5-5, with TRBD2 matching over 16 bases. Losses at the gene ends were 2 bases for V and 10 bases for J; bases not matched to a gene: 12. This CDR3 region has 18 residues. The germline CDR1 and CDR2 sequences are SGHKS and YYEKEE (reference sequence). CDR3 DNA sequence: TGTGCCAGCAGCTTATCCGGGACTAGCGGGAGGGCGGTGGGAGAGCAGTTCTTC. Its protein is CASSLSGTSGRAVGEQFF.

This clonotype was seen a handful of times. The chain has TRBV20-1 and TRBJ2-1; D unclear. Trimming pared 3 bases from V and 3 bases from J, leaving 9 bases between. Germline CDR1 is DFQATT and CDR2 is SNEGSKA (reference sequence). The CDR3 runs to 13 residues. CDR3 nucleotide sequence: TGCAGTGCTAGCTGGGGTCACTACAATGAGCAGTTCTTC. Protein sequence: CSASWGHYNEQFF.

V usage is TRBV7-9 and J usage is TRBJ2-1; the D gene could be TRBD1 or TRBD2 (6 bases each). Germline V CDR1 and CDR2: SEHNR, FQNEAQ (reference sequence). The CDR3 loop spans 15 amino acids. Trimming stripped 8 bases from V and 2 bases from J, with 16 bases between. The CDR3 nucleotides are TGTGCCAGCCTACGCCCGGGGGCCCCCTACAATGAGCAGTTCTTC. Encoded protein: CASLRPGAPYNEQFF.

Note on this clonotype: At one end the junction does not follow the germline gene, possibly because of a read error. This rearrangement joins TRBV3-1 to TRBJ2-7; tentative D call: TRBD2 (5 bases). Germline loops: CDR1 LGHDT, CDR2 YNNKEL (reference sequence). The CDR3 is 15 amino acids. CDR3 sequence: CATSQEAGSAYEQYF. CDR3 coding DNA: TGTGCCACCAGCCAAGAGGCAGGTAGCGCCTACGAGCAGTACTTC.

V is TRBV20-1 and J is TRBJ2-7; D remains unclear. The CDR3 has 12 residues. V lost 3 bases to trimming and J lost 5 bases, with 11 bases between them. Germline CDR1 DFQATT, CDR2 SNEGSKA (reference sequence). The CDR3 is CSARGNSDEQYF. The CDR3, as DNA: TGCAGTGCTAGGGGAAATAGTGACGAGCAGTACTTC.